The clone carrying this T cell receptor beta chain showed up just once. The record originates from a study of T cell changes during pregnancy in multiple sclerosis. In germline, CDR1 is ENHRY, CDR2 SYGVKD. There are 16 residues in the CDR3. V was pared by 3 bases and J by 3 bases, with 8 bases of the junction left unmatched. Clones were read by immunoSEQ multiplex PCR, and TCRdb kept only the in-frame ones, dropping some. Found here are 90,000 to 95,000 clones, roughly 91% of them singletons; the top ten hold 3.5% to 4.5%. The sequence came from a female donor with multiple sclerosis, enrolled in a pregnancy study. Sequencing was performed on peripheral blood, taken in the first trimester of pregnancy. The chain combines TRBV10-3 with TRBJ1-5; 7 nucleotides match TRBD1. The CDR3 region is CAISERGGVANQPQHF. CDR3 in DNA: TGTGCCATCAGTGAACGAGGGGGCGTGGCCAATCAGCCCCAGCATTTT.